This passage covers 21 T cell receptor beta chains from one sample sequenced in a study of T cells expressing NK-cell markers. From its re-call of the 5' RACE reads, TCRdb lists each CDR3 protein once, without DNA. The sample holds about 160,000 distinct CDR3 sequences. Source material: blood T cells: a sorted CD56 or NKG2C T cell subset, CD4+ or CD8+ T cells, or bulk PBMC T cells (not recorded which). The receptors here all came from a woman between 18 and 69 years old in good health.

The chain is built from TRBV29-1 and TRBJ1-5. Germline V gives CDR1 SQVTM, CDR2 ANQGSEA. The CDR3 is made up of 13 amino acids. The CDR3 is CSVGLSQDQPQHF.

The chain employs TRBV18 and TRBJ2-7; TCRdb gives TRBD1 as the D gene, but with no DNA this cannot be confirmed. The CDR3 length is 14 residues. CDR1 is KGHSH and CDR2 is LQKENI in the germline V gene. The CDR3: CASSYGTDSYEQYF.

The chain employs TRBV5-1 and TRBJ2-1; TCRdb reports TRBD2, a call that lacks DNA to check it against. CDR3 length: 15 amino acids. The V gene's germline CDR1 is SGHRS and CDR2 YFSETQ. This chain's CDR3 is CASSLSGRVENEQFF.

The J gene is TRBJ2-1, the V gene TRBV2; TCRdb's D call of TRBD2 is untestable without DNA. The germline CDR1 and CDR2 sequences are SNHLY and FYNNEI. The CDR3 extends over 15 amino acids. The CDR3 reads CASNIPSSGSYEQFF.

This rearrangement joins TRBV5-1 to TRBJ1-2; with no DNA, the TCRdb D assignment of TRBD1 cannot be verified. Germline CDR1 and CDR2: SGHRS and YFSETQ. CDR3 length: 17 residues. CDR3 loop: CASSWAWRDSEIYGYTF. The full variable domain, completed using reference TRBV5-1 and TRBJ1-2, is KAGVTQTPRYLIKTRGQQVTLSCSPISGHRSVSWYQQTPGQGLQFLFEYFSETQRNKGNFPGRFSGRQFSNSRSEMNVSTLELGDSALYLCASSWAWRDSEIYGYTFGSGTRLTVV.

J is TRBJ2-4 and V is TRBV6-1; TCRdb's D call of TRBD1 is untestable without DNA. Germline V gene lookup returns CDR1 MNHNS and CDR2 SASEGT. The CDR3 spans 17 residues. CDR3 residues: CASTPRRGSGAKNIQYF.

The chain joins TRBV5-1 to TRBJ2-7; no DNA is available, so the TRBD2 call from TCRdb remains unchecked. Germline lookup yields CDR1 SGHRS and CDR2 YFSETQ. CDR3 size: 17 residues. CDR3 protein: CTSSLGTSGRITYEQYF.

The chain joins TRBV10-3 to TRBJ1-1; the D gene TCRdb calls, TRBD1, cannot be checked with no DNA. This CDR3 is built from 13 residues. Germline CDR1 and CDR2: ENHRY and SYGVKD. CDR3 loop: CAISERGLPEAFF.

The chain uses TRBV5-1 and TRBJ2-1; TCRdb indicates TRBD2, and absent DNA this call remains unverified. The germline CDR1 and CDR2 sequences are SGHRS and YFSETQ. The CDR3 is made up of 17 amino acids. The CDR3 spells CASSRGLAGGLVNEQFF.

The CDR3 reads CSATGGQYGYTF. The chain carries TRBV20-1 and TRBJ1-2; the D call of TRBD1 rests on TCRdb alone, since no DNA is present to check it. In germline, CDR1 is DFQATT, CDR2 SNEGSKA (reference sequence). The CDR3 has 12 residues.

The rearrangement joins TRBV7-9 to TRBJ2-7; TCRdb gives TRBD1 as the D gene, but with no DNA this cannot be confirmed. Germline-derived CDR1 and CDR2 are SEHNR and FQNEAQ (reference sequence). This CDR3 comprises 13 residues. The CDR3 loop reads CASSPDRVGEQYF.

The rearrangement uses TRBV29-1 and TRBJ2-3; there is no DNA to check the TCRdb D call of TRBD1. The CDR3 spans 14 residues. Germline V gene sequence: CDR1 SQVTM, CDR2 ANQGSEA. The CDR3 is CSVGVGATTDTQYF.

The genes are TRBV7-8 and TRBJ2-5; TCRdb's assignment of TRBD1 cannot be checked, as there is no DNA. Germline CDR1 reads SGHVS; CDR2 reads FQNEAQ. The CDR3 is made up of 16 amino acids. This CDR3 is CASSLVTGKGQETQYF.

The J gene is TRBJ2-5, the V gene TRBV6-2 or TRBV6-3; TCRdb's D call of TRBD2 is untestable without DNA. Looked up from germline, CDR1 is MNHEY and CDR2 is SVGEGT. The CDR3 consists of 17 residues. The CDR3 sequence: CASSYSRRVPDQETQYF.

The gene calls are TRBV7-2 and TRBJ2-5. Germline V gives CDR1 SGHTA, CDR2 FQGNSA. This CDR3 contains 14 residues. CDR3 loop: CASSLSYSAETQYF.

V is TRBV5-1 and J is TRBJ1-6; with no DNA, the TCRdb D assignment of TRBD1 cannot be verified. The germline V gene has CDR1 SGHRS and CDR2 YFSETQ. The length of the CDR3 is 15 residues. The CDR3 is CASSFMGQSNSPLHF.

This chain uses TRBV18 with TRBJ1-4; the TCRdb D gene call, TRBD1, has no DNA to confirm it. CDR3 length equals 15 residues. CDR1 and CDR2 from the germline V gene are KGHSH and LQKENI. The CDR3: CASSQRTGVNEKLFF.

This CDR3 is CASSPGAQETQYF. This chain joins TRBV11-2 and TRBJ2-5; TCRdb indicates TRBD1, and absent DNA this call remains unverified. Germline V gene data show CDR1 as SGHAT and CDR2 as FQNNGV. The CDR3 consists of 13 residues.

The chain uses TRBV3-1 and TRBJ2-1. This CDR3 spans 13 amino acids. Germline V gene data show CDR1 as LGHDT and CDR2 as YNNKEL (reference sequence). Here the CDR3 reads CASSFGPYNEQFF.

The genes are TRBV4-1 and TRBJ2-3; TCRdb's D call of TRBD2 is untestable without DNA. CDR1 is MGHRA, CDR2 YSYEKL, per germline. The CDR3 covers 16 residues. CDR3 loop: CASSQDGTSLADTQYF.

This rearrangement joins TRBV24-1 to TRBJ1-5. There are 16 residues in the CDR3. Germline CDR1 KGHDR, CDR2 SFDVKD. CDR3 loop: CATAAAGMGSNQPQHF.